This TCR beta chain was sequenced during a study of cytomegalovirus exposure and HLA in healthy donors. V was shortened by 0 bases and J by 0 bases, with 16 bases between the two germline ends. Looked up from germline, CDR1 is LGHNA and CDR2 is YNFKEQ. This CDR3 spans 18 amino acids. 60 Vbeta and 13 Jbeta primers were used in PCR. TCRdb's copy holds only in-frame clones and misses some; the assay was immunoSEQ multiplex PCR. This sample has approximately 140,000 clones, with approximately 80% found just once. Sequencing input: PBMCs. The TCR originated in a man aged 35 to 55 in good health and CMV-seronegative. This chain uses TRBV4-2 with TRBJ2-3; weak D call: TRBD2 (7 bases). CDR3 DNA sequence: TGTGCCAGCAGCCAAGATCGAAACGGGGGGACAAGCACAGATACGCAGTATTTT. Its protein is CASSQDRNGGTSTDTQYF.